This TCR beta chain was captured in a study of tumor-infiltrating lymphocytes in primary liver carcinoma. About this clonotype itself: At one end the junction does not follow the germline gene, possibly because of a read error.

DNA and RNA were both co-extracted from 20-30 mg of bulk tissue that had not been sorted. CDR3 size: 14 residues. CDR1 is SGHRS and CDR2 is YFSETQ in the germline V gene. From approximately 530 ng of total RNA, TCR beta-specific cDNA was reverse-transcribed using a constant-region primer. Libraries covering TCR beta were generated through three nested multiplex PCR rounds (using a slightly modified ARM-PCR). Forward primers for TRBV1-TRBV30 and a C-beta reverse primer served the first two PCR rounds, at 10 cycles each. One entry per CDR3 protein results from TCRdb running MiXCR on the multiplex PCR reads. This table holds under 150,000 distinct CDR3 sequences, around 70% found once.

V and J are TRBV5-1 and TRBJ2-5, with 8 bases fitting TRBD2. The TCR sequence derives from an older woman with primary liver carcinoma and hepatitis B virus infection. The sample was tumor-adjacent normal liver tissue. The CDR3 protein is CTSSSGTSEKTQYF. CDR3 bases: TGCACCAGCAGTTCCGGGACTAGTGAAAAGACCCAGTACTTC.